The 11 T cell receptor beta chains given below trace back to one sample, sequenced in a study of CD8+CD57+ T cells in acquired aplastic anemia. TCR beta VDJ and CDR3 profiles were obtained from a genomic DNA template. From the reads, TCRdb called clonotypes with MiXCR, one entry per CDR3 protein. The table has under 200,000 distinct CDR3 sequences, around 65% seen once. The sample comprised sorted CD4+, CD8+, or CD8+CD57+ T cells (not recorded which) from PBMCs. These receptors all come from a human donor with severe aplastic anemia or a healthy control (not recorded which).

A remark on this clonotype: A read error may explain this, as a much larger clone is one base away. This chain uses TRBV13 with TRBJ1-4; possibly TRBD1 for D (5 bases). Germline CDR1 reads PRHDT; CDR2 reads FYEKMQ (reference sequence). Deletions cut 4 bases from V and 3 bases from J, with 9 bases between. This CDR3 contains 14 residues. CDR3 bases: TGTGCCAGCAGCTCCCTGGGGGCTAATGAAAAACTGTTTTTT. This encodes CASSSLGANEKLFF.

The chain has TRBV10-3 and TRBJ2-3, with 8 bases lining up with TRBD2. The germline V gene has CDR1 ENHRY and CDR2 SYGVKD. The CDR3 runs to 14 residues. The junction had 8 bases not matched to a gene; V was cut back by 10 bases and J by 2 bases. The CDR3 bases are TGTGCCACCTCTGGCGGGAGGCTCACAGATACGCAGTATTTT. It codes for CATSGGRLTDTQYF.

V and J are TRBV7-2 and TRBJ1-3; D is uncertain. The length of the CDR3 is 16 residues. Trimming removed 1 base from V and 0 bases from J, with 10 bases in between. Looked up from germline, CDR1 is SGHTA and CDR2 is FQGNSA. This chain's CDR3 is CASSLGWSVSGNTIYF. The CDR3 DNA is TGTGCCAGCAGCTTAGGATGGTCAGTCTCTGGAAACACCATATATTTT.

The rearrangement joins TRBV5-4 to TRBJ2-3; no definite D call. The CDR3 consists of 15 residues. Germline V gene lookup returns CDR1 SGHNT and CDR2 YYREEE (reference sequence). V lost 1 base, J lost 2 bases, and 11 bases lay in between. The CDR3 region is CASSLSRAPTDTQYF. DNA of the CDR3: TGTGCCAGCAGCTTGTCCCGGGCCCCCACAGATACGCAGTATTTT.

CDR3 sequence: CSVEGSGARRETQYF. As DNA, the CDR3 is TGCAGCGTTGAAGGCTCCGGGGCCAGAAGAGAGACCCAGTACTTC. This chain joins TRBV29-1 and TRBJ2-5, with D perhaps being TRBD1 or TRBD2 (5 bases each). Germline V lookup: CDR1 SQVTM, CDR2 ANQGSEA. This CDR3 is built from 15 residues. V gave up 1 base and J gave up 4 bases, with 16 bases separating them.

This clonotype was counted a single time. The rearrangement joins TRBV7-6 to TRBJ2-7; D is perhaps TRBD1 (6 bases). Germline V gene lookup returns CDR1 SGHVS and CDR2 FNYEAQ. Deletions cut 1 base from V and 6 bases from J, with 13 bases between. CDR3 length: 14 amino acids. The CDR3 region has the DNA TGTGCCAGCAGCTTAGGGACAGCGCCAGGCGAGCAGTACTTC. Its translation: CASSLGTAPGEQYF.

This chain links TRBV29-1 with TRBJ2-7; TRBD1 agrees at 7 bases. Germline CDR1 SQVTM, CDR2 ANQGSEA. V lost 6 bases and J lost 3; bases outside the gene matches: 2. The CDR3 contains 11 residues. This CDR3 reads CSVGQNYEQYF. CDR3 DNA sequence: TGCAGCGTGGGACAGAACTACGAGCAGTACTTC.

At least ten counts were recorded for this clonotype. Here the CDR3 reads CASSLTQSNEKLFF. CDR3 nucleotides: TGCGCCAGCAGCTTGACACAATCTAATGAAAAACTGTTTTTT. J is TRBJ1-4 and V is TRBV5-1; no reliable D call. The CDR3 has 14 amino acids. Germline V lookup: CDR1 SGHRS, CDR2 YFSETQ. V lost 1 base to trimming and J lost 3 bases, with 7 bases between them.

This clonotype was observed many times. Written as DNA, the CDR3 is TGTGCCATCAGTGAGTCTGAAGGCGGGGCGATGAACACCGGGGAGCTGTTTTTT. Residues: CAISESEGGAMNTGELFF. V gene TRBV10-3 combines with J gene TRBJ2-2, with a tentative D call TRBD2 (6 bases). V was shortened by 0 bases and J by 1 base, with 15 bases between the two germline ends. This CDR3 contains 18 residues. Per the germline V gene, CDR1 is ENHRY and CDR2 is SYGVKD.

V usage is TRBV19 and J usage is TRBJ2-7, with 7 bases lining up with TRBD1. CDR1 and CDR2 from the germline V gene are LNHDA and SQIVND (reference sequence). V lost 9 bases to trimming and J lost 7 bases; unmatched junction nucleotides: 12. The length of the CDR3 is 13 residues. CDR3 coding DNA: TGTGCCAGCAGGGGGACAGAAATCGGGGAGCAGTACTTC. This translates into CASRGTEIGEQYF.

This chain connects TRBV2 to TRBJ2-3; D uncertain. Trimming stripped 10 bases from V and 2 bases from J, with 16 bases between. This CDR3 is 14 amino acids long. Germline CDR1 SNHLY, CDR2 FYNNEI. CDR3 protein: CATIRVINTDTQYF. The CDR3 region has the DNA TGTGCCACCATAAGAGTGATAAACACAGATACGCAGTATTTT. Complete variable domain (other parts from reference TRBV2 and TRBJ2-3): EPEVTQTPSHQVTQMGQEVILRCVPISNHLYFYWYRQILGQKVEFLVSFYNNEISEKSEIFDDQFSVERPDGSNFTLKIRSTKLEDSAMYFCATIRVINTDTQYFGPGTRLTVL.